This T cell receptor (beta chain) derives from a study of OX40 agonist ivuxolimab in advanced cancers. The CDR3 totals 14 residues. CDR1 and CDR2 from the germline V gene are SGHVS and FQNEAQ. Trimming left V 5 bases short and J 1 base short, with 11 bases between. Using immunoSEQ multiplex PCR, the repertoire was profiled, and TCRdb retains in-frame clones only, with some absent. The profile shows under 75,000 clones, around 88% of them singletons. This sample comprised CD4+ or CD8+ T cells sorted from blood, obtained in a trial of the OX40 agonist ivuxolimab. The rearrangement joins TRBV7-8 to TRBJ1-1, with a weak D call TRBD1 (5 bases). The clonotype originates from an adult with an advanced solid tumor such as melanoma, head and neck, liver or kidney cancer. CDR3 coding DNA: TGTGCCAGCAGCCCTCAGGGAGGGAACACTGAAGCTTTCTTT. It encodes CASSPQGGNTEAFF.